This T cell receptor beta chain is drawn from a study of response to subunit inactivated influenza vaccine. Study conclusions and caveats: A suggestion made by the authors is that each seasonal influenza vaccination recruits few new T cells.

Germline V gene sequence: CDR1 MDHEN, CDR2 SYDVKM. The CDR3 loop spans 12 amino acids. V lost 7 bases and J lost 3, with 10 bases in between. TCRdb ran MiXCR on the RT-PCR reads and lists one entry per CDR3 protein. This sample yields roughly 500,000 distinct CDR3 sequences, of which more than 15% are seen a single time; over 2.5% belongs to the top ten. As to this clonotype: Its target is unknown.

This chain uses TRBV28 with TRBJ2-7, with D unresolved. This sequence was found in a man in his fifties or sixties who received an inactivated influenza vaccine. The source was CD4+ T cells sorted from PBMCs, collected 23 months after vaccination. CDR3 sequence reads: CASKAASYEQYF. DNA of the CDR3: TGTGCCAGCAAGGCAGCTAGCTACGAGCAGTACTTC.